These 3 T cell receptor beta chains originate from one sample sequenced in a study of OX40 agonist ivuxolimab in advanced cancers. Produced via immunoSEQ multiplex PCR; TCRdb's table is partial and in-frame only. The repertoire consists of 74,000 or so clones, with about 89% occurring once and the leading ten covering roughly 2%. The sample in question was CD4+ or CD8+ T cells sorted from blood, obtained in a trial of the OX40 agonist ivuxolimab. These receptors were collected from an adult with an advanced solid tumor such as melanoma, head and neck, liver or kidney cancer.

The chain employs TRBV30 and TRBJ2-4; D is unclear. This CDR3 is 14 amino acids long. V lost 3 bases, J lost 4 bases, and 13 bases lay in between. The germline CDR1 and CDR2 sequences are GTSNPN and SVGIG (reference sequence). CDR3 in amino acids: CAWSLRGAKNIQYF. The DNA of the CDR3 is TGTGCCTGGAGCCTTCGAGGCGCTAAAAACATTCAGTACTTC.

The chain links TRBV27 to TRBJ1-2; D might be TRBD1 (6 bases). V lost 6 bases and J 6 bases, leaving 14 bases between the germline ends. Germline V CDR1 and CDR2: MNHEY, SMNVEV (reference sequence). This CDR3 comprises 13 residues. Here the CDR3 reads CASSYRTGNGYTF. The CDR3 DNA reads as TGTGCCAGCAGCTACCGAACAGGGAATGGCTACACCTTC.

V usage is TRBV5-1 and J usage is TRBJ1-1; no firm D call. Between the trimmed V and J ends, which lost 4 bases and 0 bases, there was a span of 7 bases. The CDR3 totals 13 residues. Germline-derived CDR1 and CDR2 are SGHRS and YFSETQ. The CDR3 sequence is CASSRTVNTEAFF. DNA for the CDR3: TGCGCCAGCAGCAGGACGGTGAACACTGAAGCTTTCTTT.